A single sample is the source of the 24 T cell receptor beta chains below, sequenced in a study of cytomegalovirus exposure and HLA in healthy donors. PCR employed 60 Vbeta and 13 Jbeta primers. The table came from immunoSEQ multiplex PCR; TCRdb's copy has only in-frame clones and leaves some out. The sample holds under 100,000 clones, around four fifths seen once. The sample was PBMCs. The source is a boy aged 5-17 years in good health and CMV-seronegative.

This rearrangement joins TRBV6-4 to TRBJ1-6, with 7 nucleotides matching TRBD1. The V gene end was trimmed by 3 bases and the J gene end by 6 bases; junction bases not matched to a gene: 5. The CDR3 contains 15 residues. Germline V gene sequence: CDR1 MRHNA, CDR2 SNTAGT. CDR3 loop: CASSETGTANSPLHF. Written as DNA, the CDR3 is TGTGCCAGCAGTGAAACGGGGACAGCTAATTCACCCCTCCACTTT.

The V and J genes are TRBV7-6 and TRBJ2-1; 7 nucleotides line up with TRBD2. The CDR3 contains 13 residues. Germline V gives CDR1 SGHVS, CDR2 FNYEAQ. J gave up 7 bases and V 0 bases, and 0 bases lay outside the gene matches. CDR3 nucleotide sequence: TGTGCCAGCAGCTTAGCGGGAGGGAATGAGCAGTTCTTC. Translation gives CASSLAGGNEQFF. The full variable domain, completed using reference TRBV7-6 and TRBJ2-1, is GAGVSQSPRYKVTKRGQDVALRCDPISGHVSLYWYRQALGQGPEFLTYFNYEAQQDKSGLPNDRFSAERPEGSISTLTIQRTEQRDSAMYRCASSLAGGNEQFFGPGTRLTVL.

The genes are TRBV7-6 and TRBJ2-7; 11 positions match TRBD2. The V gene's germline CDR1 is SGHVS and CDR2 FNYEAQ. CDR3 length: 19 amino acids. Trimming cost V 5 bases and J 1 base; bases outside gene matches: 16. CDR3 loop: CASSQGIGLAGARSYEQYF. The CDR3 coding sequence is TGTGCCAGCAGCCAGGGGATCGGACTAGCGGGTGCGCGGTCCTACGAGCAGTACTTC.

The CDR3 DNA reads as TGTGCCAGCAGCCCGGTGAACACTGAAGCTTTCTTT. Translated: CASSPVNTEAFF. The chain links TRBV6-6 to TRBJ1-1, with D unclear. There are 12 residues in the CDR3. The germline V and J ends were trimmed by 6 bases and 0 bases, with 5 bases remaining between them. CDR1 and CDR2 (germline): MNHNY, SVGAGI (reference sequence).

This clone showed up just once. The chain recombines TRBV5-1 with TRBJ2-1, with D possibly TRBD1 on 5 matching bases. The germline gives CDR1 SGHRS, CDR2 YFSETQ. Trimming took off 2 bases at V and 4 bases at J, with 10 bases between the two ends. This CDR3 is built from 14 residues. CDR3 DNA sequence: TGCGCCAGCAGCTTCTCGACAGATTACAATGAGCAGTTCTTC. Translating it yields CASSFSTDYNEQFF.

The chain recombines TRBV27 with TRBJ2-5, with 7 nucleotides matching TRBD2. This CDR3 has 13 residues. The J segment lost 5 bases and the V segment lost 4 bases, leaving 4 bases of the junction unmatched. CDR1 is MNHEY and CDR2 is SMNVEV in the germline V gene (reference sequence). The CDR3 DNA is TGTGCCAGCAGTTGGGCGGGGGACGAGACCCAGTACTTC. Residues: CASSWAGDETQYF.

The J gene is TRBJ1-5, the V gene TRBV5-1, with 7 bases that match TRBD1. Germline V lookup: CDR1 SGHRS, CDR2 YFSETQ. Trimming cost V 4 bases and J 5 bases; bases outside gene matches: 12. The CDR3 runs to 16 residues. The CDR3 coding sequence is TGCGCCAGCAGCCCGGGGGACAGAGAAGCGGATCAGCCCCAGCATTTT. This encodes CASSPGDREADQPQHF.

This chain uses TRBV4-3 with TRBJ2-1, with 10 bases fitting TRBD2. With 1 base clipped from V and 6 bases from J, the junction kept 6 bases outside the gene matches. This CDR3 is 16 amino acids long. CDR1 and CDR2 (germline): LGHNA, YSLEER. The CDR3: CASSQGPSGGPNEQFF. The CDR3 DNA sequence: TGCGCCAGCAGCCAAGGCCCTAGCGGGGGACCCAATGAGCAGTTCTTC.

The genes are TRBV10-2 and TRBJ2-5, with D possibly matching TRBD1 (7 bases). Deletions cut 8 bases from V and 4 bases from J, with 20 bases between. Germline V gives CDR1 WSHSY, CDR2 SAAADI. The CDR3 sequence is 15 residues long. In DNA, the CDR3 is TGCGCCAGCCAAAAGCCGACAGGGCGGGGAGAGACCCAGTACTTC. Translation: CASQKPTGRGETQYF.

The CDR3 reads CASSSVFGLSYEQYF. CDR3 nucleotide sequence: TGTGCCAGCAGTTCCGTCTTTGGGCTCTCCTACGAGCAGTACTTC. The chain combines TRBV6-5 with TRBJ2-7; D unclear. Trimming took 4 bases from V and 0 from J, leaving 13 bases between them. From germline, CDR1 is MNHEY and CDR2 SVGAGI. This CDR3 is 15 amino acids long.

The chain uses TRBV7-2 and TRBJ2-7, with 8 nucleotides matching TRBD2. There are 18 residues in the CDR3. Germline V gene sequence: CDR1 SGHTA, CDR2 FQGNSA. The V and J ends lost 2 bases and 4 bases, in that order; junction bases with no gene match: 16. CDR3 region: CASSLRWGGGTKFYEQYF. The CDR3 DNA reads TGTGCCAGCAGCTTACGGTGGGGCGGGGGGACGAAATTTTACGAGCAGTACTTC.

V and J are TRBV6-5 and TRBJ2-1; TRBD1 aligns across 12 bases. CDR3 length: 14 amino acids. Germline V gene data show CDR1 as MNHEY and CDR2 as SVGAGI. V lost 7 bases to trimming and J lost 10 bases; unmatched junction nucleotides: 8. Here the CDR3 reads CASNIRDRGREQFF. Written as DNA, the CDR3 is TGTGCCAGCAATATCCGGGACAGGGGGCGGGAGCAGTTCTTC.

The CDR3 sequence is CASTWGMNTGELFF. The CDR3 region has the DNA TGCGCCAGCACCTGGGGCATGAACACCGGGGAGCTGTTTTTT. V gene TRBV4-3 combines with J gene TRBJ2-2; D is possibly TRBD1 (5 bases). V gave up 7 bases and J gave up 1 base, with 10 bases separating them. Looked up from germline, CDR1 is LGHNA and CDR2 is YSLEER. CDR3 length: 14 residues.

The rearrangement links TRBV7-2 to TRBJ2-7, with 10 bases lining up with TRBD1. Germline values: CDR1 SGHTA, CDR2 FQGNSA. The CDR3 totals 12 residues. V lost 6 bases and J lost 6; bases outside the gene matches: 2. The CDR3 DNA sequence: TGTGCCAGCAGGGGGGACAGGGGCGAGCAGTACTTC. The encoded protein is CASRGDRGEQYF.

V and J are TRBV6-1 and TRBJ2-7, with a possible D match to TRBD2 (7 bases). V was clipped by 6 bases and J by 3 bases, with 18 bases between them. The CDR3 contains 15 residues. Germline V gene data show CDR1 as MNHNS and CDR2 as SASEGT. CDR3 in amino acids: CASSMVGEGGYEQYF. In nucleotides, the CDR3 is TGTGCCAGCAGCATGGTGGGGGAGGGGGGCTACGAGCAGTACTTC.

This chain joins TRBV6-5 and TRBJ1-2, with a weak D call TRBD1 (5 bases). CDR1 and CDR2 (germline): MNHEY, SVGAGI. V was clipped by 4 bases and J by 3 bases, with 12 bases between them. The CDR3 spans 14 residues. This CDR3 reads CASSSAGLDYGYTF. The CDR3 nucleotides are TGTGCCAGCAGTTCAGCAGGGCTGGACTATGGCTACACCTTC.

The chain links TRBV30 to TRBJ1-2; 7 bases are shared with TRBD1. With V trimmed by 7 bases and J by 6 bases, 14 bases remained unmatched. This CDR3 is 14 amino acids long. Germline V gives CDR1 GTSNPN, CDR2 SVGIG (reference sequence). This CDR3 reads CAYTSGRGSDGYTF. DNA for the CDR3: TGTGCCTACACCTCGGGCAGGGGGAGCGATGGCTACACCTTC. Based on the CDR3 plus reference TRBV30 and TRBJ1-2, the full variable domain is SQTIHQWPATLVQPVGSPLSLECTVEGTSNPNLYWYRQAAGRGLQLLFYSVGIGQISSEVPQNLSASRPQDRQFILSSKKLLLSDSGFYLCAYTSGRGSDGYTFGSGTRLTVV.

The rearrangement joins TRBV30 to TRBJ1-1; no firm D call. The CDR3 is 16 residues long. The ends were cut back, 2 bases at V and 0 bases at J, with 16 bases in the middle. CDR1 and CDR2 from the germline V gene are GTSNPN and SVGIG (reference sequence). The CDR3 reads CAWSWRRGFMNTEAFF. The CDR3 nucleotides are TGTGCCTGGAGTTGGAGACGTGGCTTTATGAACACTGAAGCTTTCTTT.

This clone has a handful of counts. This chain uses TRBV12-5 with TRBJ2-1; 12 nucleotides line up with TRBD2. The CDR3 runs to 19 residues. CDR1 and CDR2 (germline): LGHNT, FRNRAP. Trimming removed 1 base from V and 5 bases from J; junction bases left unmatched: 12. The chain's CDR3 is CASGLATRGLAGGDNEQFF. The CDR3 DNA is TGTGCTAGTGGTTTGGCCACACGTGGGCTAGCGGGAGGGGACAATGAGCAGTTCTTC.

The chain joins TRBV19 to TRBJ2-1, with D possibly being TRBD1 (5 bases). V was cut by 5 bases and J by 5 bases, with 10 bases left in between. This CDR3 spans 13 amino acids. Germline V gene sequence: CDR1 LNHDA, CDR2 SQIVND (reference sequence). The CDR3, as DNA: TGTGCCAGTAGTTACAGGATCCACAATGAGCAGTTCTTC. It is translated as CASSYRIHNEQFF.

J is TRBJ1-4 and V is TRBV15, with D possibly being TRBD1 (6 bases). The CDR3 is 15 amino acids. The germline V gene has CDR1 LNHNV and CDR2 YYDKDF (reference sequence). Trimming removed 0 bases from V and 7 bases from J, with 12 bases in between. CDR3 loop: CATSREQGTPEKLFF. Here the CDR3 DNA reads TGTGCCACCAGCAGAGAACAGGGTACACCTGAAAAACTGTTTTTT. Full variable domain (missing parts from reference TRBV15 and TRBJ1-4): DAMVIQNPRYQVTQFGKPVTLSCSQTLNHNVMYWYQQKSSQAPKLLFHYYDKDFNNEADTPDNFQSRRPNTSFCFLDIRSPGLGDTAMYLCATSREQGTPEKLFFGSGTQLSVL.

The chain combines TRBV4-3 with TRBJ2-7; a possible D gene is TRBD2 (6 bases). There are 15 residues in the CDR3. V gave up 3 bases and J gave up 6 bases, with 18 bases separating them. Germline V gene sequence: CDR1 LGHNA, CDR2 YSLEER. CDR3 loop: CASSHRRDSLSEQYF. In DNA form, the CDR3 reads TGCGCCAGCAGCCATCGGCGGGACTCGCTCAGCGAGCAGTACTTC.

This clone was seen a few times. This chain connects TRBV29-1 to TRBJ2-1, with D maybe TRBD1 (6 bases). The CDR3 totals 15 residues. Germline-derived CDR1 and CDR2 are SQVTM and ANQGSEA. Trimming stripped 3 bases from V and 5 bases from J, with 17 bases between. The CDR3 DNA reads TGCAGCGTTGAGAGACAGGAGAAGTGGGACAATGAGCAGTTCTTC. It encodes CSVERQEKWDNEQFF.

This clone was found once. The V call is TRBV28, the J call TRBJ1-2; D gene uncertain. The germline gives CDR1 MDHEN, CDR2 SYDVKM. The V and J ends lost 2 bases and 3 bases respectively, with 13 bases between them. This CDR3 contains 15 residues. For the CDR3, the DNA is TGTGCCAGCAGTTTACCTCGGCCCGAGGACTATGGCTACACCTTC. It specifies CASSLPRPEDYGYTF.